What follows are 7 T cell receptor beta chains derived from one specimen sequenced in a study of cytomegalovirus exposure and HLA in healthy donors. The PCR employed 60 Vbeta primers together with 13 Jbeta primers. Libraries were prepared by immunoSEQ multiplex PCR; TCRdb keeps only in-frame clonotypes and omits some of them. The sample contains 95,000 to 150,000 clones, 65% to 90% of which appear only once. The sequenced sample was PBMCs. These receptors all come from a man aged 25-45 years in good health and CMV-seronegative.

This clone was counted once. CDR3 DNA: TGTGCCAGCAGTTGGGGACAGACCTATGGCTACACCTTC. It codes for CASSWGQTYGYTF. The chain combines TRBV28 with TRBJ1-2; TRBD1 matches at 7 bases. V lost 4 bases, J lost 4 bases, and 3 bases stayed unmatched. CDR3 length: 13 amino acids. Germline lookup yields CDR1 MDHEN and CDR2 SYDVKM.

The CDR3 loop is CSVEKQGYWDYGYTF. CDR3 sequence (DNA): TGCAGCGTTGAGAAACAGGGGTACTGGGACTATGGCTACACCTTC. The rearrangement joins TRBV29-1 to TRBJ1-2; 7 nucleotides agree with TRBD1. The germline V gene encodes CDR1 SQVTM and CDR2 ANQGSEA. There are 15 residues in the CDR3. Trimming took 3 bases from V and 3 from J; bases not matched to a gene: 10.

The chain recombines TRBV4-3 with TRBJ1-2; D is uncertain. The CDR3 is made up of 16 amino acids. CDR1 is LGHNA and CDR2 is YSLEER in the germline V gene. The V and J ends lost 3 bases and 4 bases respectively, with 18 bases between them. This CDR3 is CASSHEPGDRRYGYTF. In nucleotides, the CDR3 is TGCGCCAGCAGCCACGAACCAGGTGATAGGCGCTATGGCTACACCTTC.

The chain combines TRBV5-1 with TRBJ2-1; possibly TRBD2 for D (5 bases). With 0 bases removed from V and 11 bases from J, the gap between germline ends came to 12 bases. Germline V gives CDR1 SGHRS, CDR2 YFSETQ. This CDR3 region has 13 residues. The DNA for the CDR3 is TGCGCCAGCAGCTTGGGGCCCGGGAATAAGCAGTTCTTC. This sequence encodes CASSLGPGNKQFF.

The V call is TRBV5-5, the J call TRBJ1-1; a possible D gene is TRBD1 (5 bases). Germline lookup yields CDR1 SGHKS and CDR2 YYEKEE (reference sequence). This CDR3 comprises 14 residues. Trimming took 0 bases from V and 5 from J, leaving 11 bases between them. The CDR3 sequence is CASSLVRVGTEAFF. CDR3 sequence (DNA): TGTGCCAGCAGCTTGGTCAGGGTAGGTACTGAAGCTTTCTTT. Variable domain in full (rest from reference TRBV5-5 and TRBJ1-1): DAGVTQSPTHLIKTRGQQVTLRCSPISGHKSVSWYQQVLGQGPQFIFQYYEKEERGRGNFPDRFSARQFPNYSSELNVNALLLGDSALYLCASSLVRVGTEAFFGQGTRLTVV.

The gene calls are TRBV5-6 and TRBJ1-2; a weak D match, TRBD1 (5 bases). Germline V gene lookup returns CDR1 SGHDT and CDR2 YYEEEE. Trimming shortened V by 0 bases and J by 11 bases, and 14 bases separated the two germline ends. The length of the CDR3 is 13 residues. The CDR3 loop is CASSLGQGTSYTF. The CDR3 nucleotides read TGTGCCAGCAGCTTGGGGCAGGGCACAAGTTACACCTTC.

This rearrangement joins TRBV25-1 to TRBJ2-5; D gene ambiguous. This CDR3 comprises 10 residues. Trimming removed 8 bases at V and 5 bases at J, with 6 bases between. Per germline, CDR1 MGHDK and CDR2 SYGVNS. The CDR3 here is CASQDETQYF. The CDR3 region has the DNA TGTGCCAGCCAGGATGAGACCCAGTACTTC.